These 32 T cell receptor beta chains were sequenced from one sample in a study of blood T cells in healthy people across ages. The authors ran a second PCR of 7 to 11 cycles using a sample-barcoded 5' primer and a J-beta primer mix. MiXCR was run by TCRdb on the 5' RACE reads, yielding one entry per CDR3 protein. The table records some 800,000 distinct CDR3 sequences, around 42% of them present only once. Source material: blood. The source is a man aged 55 to 70 in good health.

Points on this clonotype: At one end, the junction sequence differs from germline, possibly due to a read error. CDR3 protein: CASSVGRGGEQLF. Here the CDR3 DNA reads TGTGCCAGCAGTGTGGGAAGGGGCGGTGAGCAGTTATTC. V usage is TRBV6-1 and J usage is TRBJ2-1, with D possibly TRBD1 on 5 matching bases. The CDR3 length is 13 residues. Germline V gene data show CDR1 as MNHNS and CDR2 as SASEGT.

This chain connects TRBV20-1 to TRBJ2-7; perhaps TRBD2 as D (6 bases). The CDR3 extends over 14 amino acids. In germline, CDR1 is DFQATT, CDR2 SNEGSKA (reference sequence). Trimming removed 5 bases at V and 2 bases at J, with 16 bases between. The CDR3 here is CSASLVRGTYEQYF. The CDR3 nucleotides read TGCAGTGCTTCCCTCGTCCGGGGGACCTACGAGCAGTACTTC.

This chain uses TRBV20-1 with TRBJ2-1; 8 nucleotides align to TRBD2. With the DNA end fitting TRBJ2-7 better, the J assignment may be wrong. Germline V gene sequence: CDR1 DFQATT, CDR2 SNEGSKA (reference sequence). This CDR3 region has 14 residues. CDR3 sequence reads: CSARRGGTYNEQYF. CDR3 sequence (DNA): TGCAGTGCTAGACGGGGGGGGACATACAATGAGCAGTACTTC.

The table lists this clonotype with many counts. V is TRBV20-1 and J is TRBJ2-7, with D hard to call. This CDR3 contains 14 residues. The germline gives CDR1 DFQATT, CDR2 SNEGSKA (reference sequence). V shed 5 bases and J shed 5 bases, with 19 bases lying between them. The CDR3 is CSAPADLNIHEQYF. As DNA, the CDR3 is TGCAGTGCTCCCGCGGACCTAAACATCCACGAGCAGTACTTC.

This clonotype has a handful of counts. V and J are TRBV19 and TRBJ2-1; D remains unclear. V gave up 9 bases and J gave up 1 base, with 10 bases separating them. Germline lookup yields CDR1 LNHDA and CDR2 SQIVND (reference sequence). CDR3 length equals 13 residues. The CDR3 here is CASRTDSYNEQFF. CDR3 nucleotide sequence: TGTGCCAGCCGGACGGATTCCTACAATGAGCAGTTCTTC.

The chain is built from TRBV20-1 and TRBJ2-1, with D perhaps assigned TRBD1 or TRBD2 (5 bases each). V dropped 6 bases and J dropped 9 bases, with 15 bases sitting between them. The germline CDR1 and CDR2 sequences are DFQATT and SNEGSKA (reference sequence). The CDR3 contains 12 residues. The CDR3 coding sequence is TGCAGTGCCCGGGACGGACCCAGTGAGCAGTTCTTC. Its protein is CSARDGPSEQFF.

This clonotype has only one observation. The rearrangement links TRBV5-1 to TRBJ2-3; possible D gene TRBD1, 5 bases. The CDR3 has 16 amino acids. V was shortened by 0 bases and J by 0 bases, with 11 bases between the two germline ends. Germline lookup yields CDR1 SGHRS and CDR2 YFSETQ. The CDR3 sequence is CASSLGDRPSTDTQYF. The CDR3 DNA reads as TGCGCCAGCAGCTTGGGAGACAGACCCAGCACAGATACGCAGTATTTT.

The chain uses TRBV6-5 and TRBJ2-7, with 8 bases that match TRBD2. Germline V gene lookup returns CDR1 MNHEY and CDR2 SVGAGI. The V and J ends lost 6 bases and 0 bases, in that order; junction bases with no gene match: 10. The CDR3 spans 16 residues. The CDR3 DNA follows: TGTGCCAGCAGCCACGGTCAGCGGGGGAGCTCCTACGAGCAGTACTTC. Its translation is CASSHGQRGSSYEQYF.

There are a few counts of this clonotype. One end of the junction varies from germline; a read error may be responsible. This sequence joins TRBV3-1 and TRBJ2-5; possibly TRBD1 for D (6 bases). Near its end, the DNA agrees better with TRBJ2-4, so the J call may be wrong. Germline loops: CDR1 LGHDT, CDR2 YNNKEL (reference sequence). CDR3 size: 15 residues. The CDR3 DNA follows: TGTGCTAGCAGCCAAGAACAGGGCTGGCAAAACATTCAGTACTTC. This translates into CASSQEQGWQNIQYF.

This rearrangement joins TRBV20-1 to TRBJ1-2; TRBD1 aligns across 7 bases. Germline trimming cut 2 bases from V and 8 bases from J; bases unmatched to any gene: 14. CDR3 length: 15 amino acids. Germline CDR1 is DFQATT and CDR2 is SNEGSKA (reference sequence). CDR3 sequence: CSARPMTGTHQGYTF. The CDR3 DNA follows: TGCAGTGCTAGACCTATGACAGGGACACATCAGGGCTACACCTTC.

This clonotype was detected a few times. The V and J genes are TRBV7-3 and TRBJ2-5; weak D call: TRBD1 (5 bases). Germline lookup yields CDR1 SGHTA and CDR2 FQGTGA. Trimming shortened V by 4 bases and J by 5 bases, and 11 bases separated the two germline ends. This CDR3 contains 13 residues. The CDR3 bases are TGTGCCAGCAGCTCCAACCAGGGTGAGACCCAGTACTTC. Protein product: CASSSNQGETQYF. Looking up the rest from reference TRBV7-3 and TRBJ2-5 gives the full variable domain: GAGVSQTPSNKVTEKGKYVELRCDPISGHTALYWYRQSLGQGPEFLIYFQGTGAADDSGLPNDRFFAVRPEGSVSTLKIQRTERGDSAVYLCASSSNQGETQYFGPGTRLLVL.

The rearrangement links TRBV7-8 to TRBJ2-7; a weak D match, TRBD1 (6 bases). Per the germline V gene, CDR1 is SGHVS and CDR2 is FQNEAQ. Trimming removed 2 bases at V and 1 base at J, with 12 bases between. The CDR3 sequence is 15 residues long. The CDR3 coding sequence is TGTGCCAGCAGCTTATATGTGGACAGATCCTACGAGCAGTACTTC. Translated: CASSLYVDRSYEQYF.

This sequence joins TRBV20-1 and TRBJ2-1; 7 nucleotides match TRBD2. Germline loops: CDR1 DFQATT, CDR2 SNEGSKA (reference sequence). The CDR3 length is 11 residues. The CDR3 loop is CSGRGGNEQFF. The CDR3 nucleotides read TGCAGCGGCCGGGGAGGGAATGAGCAGTTCTTC.

The genes are TRBV7-2 and TRBJ1-2, with D perhaps TRBD1 (6 bases). Germline V CDR1 and CDR2: SGHTA, FQGNSA. V was shortened by 5 bases and J by 6 bases, with 19 bases between the two germline ends. The CDR3 loop spans 15 amino acids. CDR3 sequence reads: CASSAWTVSSDGYTF. CDR3 in DNA: TGTGCCAGCAGCGCATGGACAGTTTCGTCTGATGGCTACACCTTC.

V and J are TRBV5-1 and TRBJ2-1; 9 bases match TRBD1. This CDR3 is built from 12 residues. V shed 0 bases and J 14 bases; nucleotides not matched to a gene: 3. The germline CDR1 and CDR2 sequences are SGHRS and YFSETQ. CDR3 amino acids: CASSLGDREKFF. In DNA, the CDR3 is TGCGCCAGCAGCTTGGGGGACAGGGAAAAGTTCTTC.

This clonotype showed up just a few times. The DNA for the CDR3 is TGTGCCATCAGAGCTTCCAATTCACCCCTCCACTTT. This translates into CAIRASNSPLHF. V gene TRBV10-3 combines with J gene TRBJ1-6; D ambiguous. Germline loops: CDR1 ENHRY, CDR2 SYGVKD. This CDR3 region has 12 residues. V dropped 6 bases and J dropped 7 bases, with 7 bases sitting between them.

This clonotype was counted a few times. This chain links TRBV20-1 with TRBJ1-4; possible D gene TRBD1, 5 bases. V lost 2 bases to trimming and J lost 2 bases, with 21 bases between them. The CDR3 length is 18 residues. CDR1 and CDR2 (germline): DFQATT, SNEGSKA (reference sequence). The CDR3 sequence is CSARPPQGPRGTNEKLFF. CDR3 nucleotides: TGCAGTGCTAGACCGCCCCAGGGTCCAAGGGGCACTAATGAAAAACTGTTTTTT.

The chain joins TRBV12-3 or TRBV12-4 to TRBJ1-1; D might be TRBD1 (6 bases). This CDR3 region has 15 residues. The germline V and J ends were trimmed by 5 bases and 0 bases, with 13 bases remaining between them. CDR3 in DNA: TGTGCCAGCAGTCTGACGGGACACCTGAACACTGAAGCTTTCTTT. Amino acid sequence: CASSLTGHLNTEAFF.

This clonotype was counted between two and nine times. The J gene is TRBJ2-5, the V gene TRBV20-1, with 12 bases aligning to TRBD2. Germline V CDR1 and CDR2: DFQATT, SNEGSKA (reference sequence). The J segment lost 6 bases and the V segment lost 3 bases, leaving 8 bases of the junction unmatched. This CDR3 is 15 amino acids long. CDR3 amino acids: CSASPRTSGAKTQYF. The CDR3 region has the DNA TGCAGTGCTAGTCCCCGGACTAGCGGGGCCAAGACCCAGTACTTC.

The gene calls are TRBV12-3 or TRBV12-4 and TRBJ2-7; D is unclear. Deletions cut 8 bases from V and 3 bases from J, with 20 bases between. The CDR3 spans 15 residues. CDR3 nucleotide sequence: TGTGCCAGCTGCCCCCGGACGGCTCCGGGCTACGAGCAGTACTTC. It codes for CASCPRTAPGYEQYF.

This chain uses TRBV6-4 with TRBJ2-3; the D gene is possibly TRBD1 (5 bases). Germline values: CDR1 MRHNA, CDR2 SNTAGT. This CDR3 spans 16 amino acids. V lost 4 bases and J 2 bases, leaving 16 bases between the germline ends. CDR3 bases: TGTGCCAGCAGTGCCTTATCAGGGTCTTTCACAGATACGCAGTATTTT. It codes for CASSALSGSFTDTQYF.

The chain uses TRBV7-2 and TRBJ2-5, with D possibly being TRBD1 (5 bases). Germline CDR1 reads SGHTA; CDR2 reads FQGNSA. Between the trimmed V and J ends, which lost 5 bases and 0 bases, there was a span of 13 bases. This CDR3 comprises 15 residues. CDR3 residues: CASSLTRVNQETQYF. The CDR3 region has the DNA TGTGCCAGCAGCCTTACCAGGGTAAACCAAGAGACCCAGTACTTC.

This clonotype was counted between two and nine times. V is TRBV29-1 and J is TRBJ1-2; D is possibly TRBD1 (6 bases). The germline gives CDR1 SQVTM, CDR2 ANQGSEA. The length of the CDR3 is 13 residues. Trimming cost V 6 bases and J 7 bases, with 18 bases left between them. The CDR3 protein is CSVERRGSTGYTF. CDR3 nucleotides: TGCAGCGTGGAAAGAAGGGGGTCGACTGGCTACACCTTC.

J is TRBJ2-3 and V is TRBV5-1; no clear D gene. The CDR3 extends over 14 amino acids. The germline gives CDR1 SGHRS, CDR2 YFSETQ. V dropped 0 bases and J dropped 2 bases, with 7 bases sitting between them. The CDR3 spells CASSLVPFTDTQYF. The CDR3 DNA follows: TGCGCCAGCAGCTTGGTACCCTTCACAGATACGCAGTATTTT.

This clonotype was seen a few times. The chain couples TRBV4-3 to TRBJ2-5, with a possible D match to TRBD1 (5 bases). Looked up from germline, CDR1 is LGHNA and CDR2 is YSLEER. V lost 0 bases and J 1 base, leaving 9 bases between the germline ends. The length of the CDR3 is 15 residues. The CDR3 protein is CASSQDGASQETQYF. In DNA form, the CDR3 reads TGCGCCAGCAGCCAAGATGGGGCTAGCCAAGAGACCCAGTACTTC.

V is TRBV6-1 and J is TRBJ2-1; no clear D gene. Germline assignment: CDR1 MNHNS and CDR2 SASEGT. The CDR3 loop spans 17 amino acids. Trimming left V 3 bases short and J 0 bases short, with 15 bases between. CDR3 in amino acids: CASSDQPPGVSYNEQFF. Written as DNA, the CDR3 is TGTGCCAGCAGTGACCAACCTCCGGGCGTCTCCTACAATGAGCAGTTCTTC.

This rearrangement joins TRBV29-1 to TRBJ2-1; the D call may be TRBD1 or TRBD2 (6 bases each). Looked up from germline, CDR1 is SQVTM and CDR2 is ANQGSEA. The CDR3 is made up of 15 amino acids. Trimming left V 4 bases short and J 2 bases short, with 15 bases between. The CDR3 nucleotides read TGCAGCGTTGGGGGGCAGGGAGGCACCTACAATGAGCAGTTCTTC. This gives the protein CSVGGQGGTYNEQFF.

The chain links TRBV7-7 to TRBJ2-5; D is unclear. Germline values: CDR1 SSHAT, CDR2 FNYEAQ (reference sequence). V dropped 1 base and J dropped 0 bases, with 9 bases sitting between them. This CDR3 contains 15 residues. CDR3 residues: CASSLGLGNQETQYF. CDR3 coding DNA: TGTGCCAGCAGCTTAGGGCTAGGGAACCAAGAGACCCAGTACTTC.

The table lists this clonotype with a count of one. The chain is built from TRBV7-9 and TRBJ2-6; a weak D match, TRBD1 (6 bases). Germline values: CDR1 SEHNR, CDR2 FQNEAQ (reference sequence). V dropped 5 bases and J dropped 4 bases, with 24 bases sitting between them. CDR3 length: 19 amino acids. The CDR3 nucleotides read TGTGCCAGCAGCCTGGGACCAGGGGAGACGGTCTCCGGGGCCAACGTCCTGACTTTC. Its translation is CASSLGPGETVSGANVLTF. Together with reference TRBV7-9 and TRBJ2-6, the CDR3 gives the full variable domain: DTGVSQNPRHKITKRGQNVTFRCDPISEHNRLYWYRQTLGQGPEFLTYFQNEAQLEKSRLLSDRFSAERPKGSFSTLEIQRTEQGDSAMYLCASSLGPGETVSGANVLTFGAGSRLTVL.

This sequence joins TRBV6-6 and TRBJ2-5, with TRBD1 identical over 8 bases. The CDR3 covers 14 residues. Germline V gives CDR1 MNHNY, CDR2 SVGAGI (reference sequence). V was pared by 4 bases and J by 2 bases, with 3 bases of the junction left unmatched. CDR3 amino acids: CASSSGQAQETQYF. Written as DNA, the CDR3 is TGTGCCAGCAGTTCGGGACAGGCACAAGAGACCCAGTACTTC.

This clonotype occurred many times. The chain combines TRBV12-3 or TRBV12-4 with TRBJ1-4; no clear D gene. V was pared by 6 bases and J by 3 bases, with 8 bases between. This CDR3 is 13 amino acids long. CDR3 amino acids: CASSRDPNEKLFF. As DNA, the CDR3 is TGTGCCAGCAGCCGGGATCCTAATGAAAAACTGTTTTTT.

This clonotype was counted between two and nine times. This chain joins TRBV4-1 and TRBJ1-2; D remains ambiguous. Germline V gene lookup returns CDR1 MGHRA and CDR2 YSYEKL. The CDR3 spans 16 residues. V dropped 4 bases and J dropped 4 bases, with 19 bases sitting between them. DNA of the CDR3: TGCGCCAGCAGCCCACCGGGCCCGGCAGCAATCTATGGCTACACCTTC. It is translated as CASSPPGPAAIYGYTF.